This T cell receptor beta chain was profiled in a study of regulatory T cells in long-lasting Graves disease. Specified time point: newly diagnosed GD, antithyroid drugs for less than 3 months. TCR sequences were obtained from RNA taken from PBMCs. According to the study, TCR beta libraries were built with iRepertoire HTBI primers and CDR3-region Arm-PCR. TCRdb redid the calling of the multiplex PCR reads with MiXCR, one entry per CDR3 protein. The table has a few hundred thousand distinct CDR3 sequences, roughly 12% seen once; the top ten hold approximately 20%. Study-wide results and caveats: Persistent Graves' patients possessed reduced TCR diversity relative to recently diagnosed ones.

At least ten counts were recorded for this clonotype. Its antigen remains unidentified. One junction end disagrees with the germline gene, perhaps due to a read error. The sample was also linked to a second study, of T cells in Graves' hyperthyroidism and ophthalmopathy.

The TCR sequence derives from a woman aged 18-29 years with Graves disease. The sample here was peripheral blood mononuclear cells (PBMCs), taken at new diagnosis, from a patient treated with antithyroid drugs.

CDR3 bases: TGTGCCAGCAGCTTGGAGGGATCAGGCTACGAGCAGTACTTC. Translating it yields CASSLEGSGYEQYF. The chain joins TRBV5-1 to TRBJ2-7, with D perhaps matching TRBD2 (6 bases). The V gene's germline CDR1 is SGHRS and CDR2 YFSETQ. The CDR3 has 14 residues. Full variable domain (missing parts from reference TRBV5-1 and TRBJ2-7): KAGVTQTPRYLIKTRGQQVTLSCSPISGHRSVSWYQQTPGQGLQFLFEYFSETQRNKGNFPGRFSGRQFSNSRSEMNVSTLELGDSALYLCASSLEGSGYEQYFGPGTRLTVT.